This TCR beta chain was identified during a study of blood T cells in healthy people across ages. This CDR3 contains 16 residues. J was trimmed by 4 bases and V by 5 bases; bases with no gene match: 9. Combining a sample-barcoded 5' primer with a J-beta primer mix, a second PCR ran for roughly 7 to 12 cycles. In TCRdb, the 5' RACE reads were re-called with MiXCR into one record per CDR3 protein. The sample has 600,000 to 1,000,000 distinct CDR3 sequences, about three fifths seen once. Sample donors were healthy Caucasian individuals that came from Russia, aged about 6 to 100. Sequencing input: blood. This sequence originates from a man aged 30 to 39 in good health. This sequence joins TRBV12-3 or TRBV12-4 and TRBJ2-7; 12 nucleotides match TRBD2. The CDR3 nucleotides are TGTGCCAGCAGTCTAGGACTAGCGGGGCCCCGGTACGAGCAGTACTTC. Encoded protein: CASSLGLAGPRYEQYF.